The rows below give T cell receptor beta chains drawn from one sample of a study of siplizumab effects on memory and regulatory T cells. The method was immunoSEQ multiplex PCR; TCRdb's version includes in-frame clones alone and lacks a portion of them. The repertoire includes roughly 100,000 clones, over 90% of them detected once, and 0.55% to 0.7% sits in the top ten. Input material: Tregs sorted from blood. These receptor sequences come from a human donor in good health. CDR3s include the opening cysteine and the closing phenylalanine or tryptophan. Fields, in order: clone size, V gene, J gene, CDR3 length, D gene, CDR3 DNA, CDR3 protein. D genes are given only for firm matches. Expanded clones get a size class; other rows say once, few or many, or leave the size out.

clone size: -; V gene: TRBV5-1; J gene: TRBJ1-2; CDR3 length: 16; D gene: -; CDR3 DNA: TGCGCCAGCAGCTTGGCGGTGCCTCCGGGGGCCGGTGGCTACACCTTC; CDR3 protein: CASSLAVPPGAGGYTF
clone size: -; V gene: TRBV7-2; J gene: TRBJ1-4; CDR3 length: 13; D gene: -; CDR3 DNA: TGTGCCAGCAGCTCCTCGTGGGACGAAAAACTGTTTTTT; CDR3 protein: CASSSSWDEKLFF
clone size: -; V gene: TRBV30; J gene: TRBJ2-3; CDR3 length: 13; D gene: -; CDR3 DNA: TGTGCCTGGAGTCCTCGGGGCCCTGATACGCAGTATTTT; CDR3 protein: CAWSPRGPDTQYF
clone size: -; V gene: TRBV5-8; J gene: TRBJ2-3; CDR3 length: 18; D gene: -; CDR3 DNA: TGTGCCAGCAGCTACCTGGTAGTCGCTAGCGGAGGGGGCGATACGCAGTATTTT; CDR3 protein: CASSYLVVASGGGDTQYF
clone size: -; V gene: TRBV4-1; J gene: TRBJ2-2; CDR3 length: 19; D gene: TRBD2; CDR3 DNA: TGCGCCAGCAGCCAGCGAGGGAGGCTAGCGGGGGGAAGGATCGGGGAGCTGTTTTTT; CDR3 protein: CASSQRGRLAGGRIGELFF
clone size: -; V gene: TRBV9; J gene: TRBJ2-3; CDR3 length: 19; D gene: TRBD2; CDR3 DNA: TGTGCCAGCAGTTCAGGGCCTAGCGGGGGCCATTTTAGCGGAAATACGCAGTATTTT; CDR3 protein: CASSSGPSGGHFSGNTQYF
clone size: -; V gene: TRBV11-2; J gene: TRBJ2-2; CDR3 length: 16; D gene: TRBD2; CDR3 DNA: TGTGCCAGCAGCTGGACTAGCGGGACAAACACCGGGGAGCTGTTTTTT; CDR3 protein: CASSWTSGTNTGELFF
clone size: -; V gene: TRBV6-5; J gene: TRBJ1-4; CDR3 length: 14; D gene: -; CDR3 DNA: TGTGCCAGCAGTTACTCGAGGGCTGAGGAAAAACTGTTTTTT; CDR3 protein: CASSYSRAEEKLFF
clone size: -; V gene: TRBV28; J gene: TRBJ2-1; CDR3 length: 13; D gene: -; CDR3 DNA: TGTGCCAGCAGTTTCGGGGTGATGAATGAGCAGTTCTTC; CDR3 protein: CASSFGVMNEQFF
clone size: -; V gene: TRBV7-8; J gene: TRBJ1-2; CDR3 length: 14; D gene: -; CDR3 DNA: TGTGCCACCCAAGAACAGGGATTCGGTTTTGGCTACACCTTC; CDR3 protein: CATQEQGFGFGYTF
clone size: -; V gene: TRBV5-4; J gene: TRBJ1-2; CDR3 length: 13; D gene: -; CDR3 DNA: TGTGCCAGCAGCCAAGATCCCAGAGGAGGCTACACCTTC; CDR3 protein: CASSQDPRGGYTF
clone size: -; V gene: TRBV9; J gene: TRBJ1-2; CDR3 length: 15; D gene: TRBD1; CDR3 DNA: TGTGCCAGCAGCGCTCAGGGGGCTACTAACTATGGCTACACCTTC; CDR3 protein: CASSAQGATNYGYTF
clone size: -; V gene: TRBV18; J gene: TRBJ2-7; CDR3 length: 13; D gene: -; CDR3 DNA: TGTGCCAGCTCATCCTCGGACGGGTACGAGCAGTACTTC; CDR3 protein: CASSSSDGYEQYF
clone size: -; V gene: TRBV4-2; J gene: TRBJ1-6; CDR3 length: 14; D gene: TRBD1; CDR3 DNA: TGTGCCAGCAGCCCGGGACAGGGTAATTCACCCCTCCACTTT; CDR3 protein: CASSPGQGNSPLHF
clone size: -; V gene: TRBV7-2; J gene: TRBJ2-5; CDR3 length: 14; D gene: TRBD2; CDR3 DNA: TGTGCCAGCAGCTCTAGCGGGGGGGTGGAGACCCAGTACTTC; CDR3 protein: CASSSSGGVETQYF
clone size: -; V gene: TRBV14; J gene: TRBJ1-4; CDR3 length: 14; D gene: -; CDR3 DNA: TGTGCCAGCACAAAGGACCCCTTCGGAGAAAAACTGTTTTTT; CDR3 protein: CASTKDPFGEKLFF
clone size: -; V gene: TRBV7-2; J gene: TRBJ2-1; CDR3 length: 15; D gene: -; CDR3 DNA: TGTGCCAGCAGCTGGGGACGGAGAGGCTACAATGAGCAGTTCTTC; CDR3 protein: CASSWGRRGYNEQFF
clone size: -; V gene: TRBV19; J gene: TRBJ2-4; CDR3 length: 17; D gene: -; CDR3 DNA: TGTGCCAGTAGTCCCTTAACAGTAGTCCCGATCAAAAACATTCAGTACTTC; CDR3 protein: CASSPLTVVPIKNIQYF
clone size: -; V gene: TRBV7-9; J gene: TRBJ2-7; CDR3 length: 14; D gene: TRBD1; CDR3 DNA: TGTGCCAGCAGCTTAGAAGGGGGCCGGTACGAGCAGTACTTC; CDR3 protein: CASSLEGGRYEQYF
clone size: -; V gene: TRBV19; J gene: TRBJ2-5; CDR3 length: 12; D gene: -; CDR3 DNA: TGTGCCAGCAAGGGACCCCAAGAGACCCAGTACTTC; CDR3 protein: CASKGPQETQYF
clone size: -; V gene: TRBV18; J gene: TRBJ1-1; CDR3 length: 14; D gene: -; CDR3 DNA: TGTGCCAGCTCACCAGGGACGGCGGTCGGTGAAGCTTTCTTT; CDR3 protein: CASSPGTAVGEAFF
clone size: -; V gene: TRBV27; J gene: TRBJ1-4; CDR3 length: 14; D gene: -; CDR3 DNA: TGTGCCAGCACTCCTGGGGGGACGAATGAAAAACTGTTTTTT; CDR3 protein: CASTPGGTNEKLFF
clone size: -; V gene: TRBV5-1; J gene: TRBJ1-6; CDR3 length: 16; D gene: TRBD1; CDR3 DNA: TGCGCCAGCAGCTCCGGCCCTGGACAGGGCGGTTCACCCCTCCACTTT; CDR3 protein: CASSSGPGQGGSPLHF
clone size: -; V gene: TRBV5-6; J gene: TRBJ1-2; CDR3 length: 13; D gene: TRBD1; CDR3 DNA: TGTGCCAGCAGCATTGGGACAGGGGATGGCTACACCTTC; CDR3 protein: CASSIGTGDGYTF
clone size: -; V gene: TRBV30; J gene: TRBJ1-6; CDR3 length: 12; D gene: -; CDR3 DNA: TGTGCCTGGAGTAATATGGATTCACCCCTCCACTTT; CDR3 protein: CAWSNMDSPLHF
clone size: -; V gene: TRBV30; J gene: TRBJ1-5; CDR3 length: 13; D gene: -; CDR3 DNA: TGTGCCTGGAGTTCCTTCCACGGTCAGCCCCAGCATTTT; CDR3 protein: CAWSSFHGQPQHF
clone size: few; V gene: TRBV2; J gene: TRBJ1-1; CDR3 length: 12; D gene: -; CDR3 DNA: TGTGCCAGCAGCCTGGGGCTAGGTGAAGCTTTCTTT; CDR3 protein: CASSLGLGEAFF
clone size: -; V gene: TRBV10-3; J gene: TRBJ2-4; CDR3 length: 14; D gene: -; CDR3 DNA: TGTGCCATCAGTGATGTTGGTTTGAAGAACATTCAGTACTTC; CDR3 protein: CAISDVGLKNIQYF
clone size: -; V gene: TRBV5-1; J gene: TRBJ1-5; CDR3 length: 14; D gene: -; CDR3 DNA: TGCGCCAGCAGCGCCGACAGTACCAATCAGCCCCAGCATTTT; CDR3 protein: CASSADSTNQPQHF
clone size: -; V gene: TRBV6-5; J gene: TRBJ1-1; CDR3 length: 15; D gene: TRBD1; CDR3 DNA: TGTGCCAGCAGACCCCTGGGACAGCTGAACACTGAAGCTTTCTTT; CDR3 protein: CASRPLGQLNTEAFF
clone size: -; V gene: TRBV10-3; J gene: TRBJ1-2; CDR3 length: 11; D gene: -; CDR3 DNA: TGTGCCATCAACACAGGGTATGGCTACACCTTC; CDR3 protein: CAINTGYGYTF
clone size: -; V gene: TRBV5-1; J gene: TRBJ2-2; CDR3 length: 12; D gene: -; CDR3 DNA: TGCGCCAGCAGAGGGAACACCGGGGAGCTGTTTTTT; CDR3 protein: CASRGNTGELFF
clone size: -; V gene: TRBV5-6; J gene: TRBJ2-3; CDR3 length: 15; D gene: -; CDR3 DNA: TGTGCCAGCAGCTTGGTACAAGGGGACACAGATACGCAGTATTTT; CDR3 protein: CASSLVQGDTDTQYF
clone size: -; V gene: TRBV6-5; J gene: TRBJ1-4; CDR3 length: 14; D gene: -; CDR3 DNA: TGTGCCAGCAGTTACGGGGGGGGAGGTGAAAAACTGTTTTTT; CDR3 protein: CASSYGGGGEKLFF
clone size: -; V gene: TRBV10-3; J gene: TRBJ1-5; CDR3 length: 14; D gene: -; CDR3 DNA: TGTGCCATCAGTGGGGTACAGGGTGAGGAGCCCCAGCATTTT; CDR3 protein: CAISGVQGEEPQHF
clone size: -; V gene: TRBV6-6; J gene: TRBJ1-6; CDR3 length: 15; D gene: -; CDR3 DNA: TGTGCCAGCAGTTACCTGGGACTCGAGAATTCACCCCTCCACTTT; CDR3 protein: CASSYLGLENSPLHF
clone size: -; V gene: TRBV5-1; J gene: TRBJ1-1; CDR3 length: 15; D gene: -; CDR3 DNA: TGCGCCAGCAGCTTGGCCGGGGCAGGGTACACTGAAGCTTTCTTT; CDR3 protein: CASSLAGAGYTEAFF
clone size: -; V gene: TRBV11-3; J gene: TRBJ1-1; CDR3 length: 13; D gene: -; CDR3 DNA: TGTGCCAGCAGCCCGGGACCGAACACTGAAGCTTTCTTT; CDR3 protein: CASSPGPNTEAFF
clone size: -; V gene: TRBV30; J gene: TRBJ1-2; CDR3 length: 15; D gene: TRBD1; CDR3 DNA: TGTGCCTGGAGGCCGACCGGGACAGGGGTTCGTGGCTACACCTTC; CDR3 protein: CAWRPTGTGVRGYTF
clone size: -; V gene: TRBV5-4; J gene: TRBJ2-2; CDR3 length: 13; D gene: TRBD2; CDR3 DNA: TGTGCCAGCAGCTTGACGGGGGGCGGGGAGCTGTTTTTT; CDR3 protein: CASSLTGGGELFF
clone size: -; V gene: TRBV9; J gene: TRBJ2-5; CDR3 length: 10; D gene: -; CDR3 DNA: TGTGCCAGCGGCCAAGAGACCCAGTACTTC; CDR3 protein: CASGQETQYF